Shown below are 26 T cell receptor beta chains from a single sample sequenced in a study of blood T cell repertoires in COVID-19. The method was immunoSEQ multiplex PCR; TCRdb's version includes in-frame clones alone and lacks a portion of them. The sample consists of approximately 220,000 clones, about 86% of them appearing once. The sample taken for sequencing was peripheral blood. The receptor set was obtained from a woman aged 45 to 65 with acute or convalescent COVID-19.

The chain couples TRBV29-1 to TRBJ1-1, with TRBD1 identical over 8 bases. Germline trimming cut 7 bases from V and 4 bases from J; bases unmatched to any gene: 5. Germline V lookup: CDR1 SQVTM, CDR2 ANQGSEA. CDR3 size: 12 residues. The CDR3 DNA reads as TGCAGCGCCGGACAGGGTGGCACTGAAGCTTTCTTT. Amino acid sequence: CSAGQGGTEAFF.

CDR3 protein: CAWARFLSTGELFF. The DNA for the CDR3 is TGTGCCTGGGCTCGGTTTTTAAGCACCGGGGAGCTGTTTTTT. The chain joins TRBV30 to TRBJ2-2, with D hard to call. V lost 5 bases to trimming and J lost 4 bases, with 14 bases between them. Germline V gene lookup returns CDR1 GTSNPN and CDR2 SVGIG (reference sequence). The CDR3 sequence is 14 residues long.

The chain links TRBV7-9 to TRBJ2-3; no reliable D call. CDR1 SEHNR and CDR2 FQNEAQ come from the germline V gene (reference sequence). The CDR3 length is 12 residues. The CDR3 loop reads CASTLEGNTQYF. As DNA, the CDR3 is TGTGCTTCCACGCTAGAAGGCAATACGCAGTATTTT.

This clone occurred a few times. The genes are TRBV5-4 and TRBJ2-2, with D possibly being TRBD1 (6 bases). V lost 3 bases, J lost 4 bases, and 13 bases lay in between. CDR1 and CDR2 (germline): SGHNT, YYREEE (reference sequence). This CDR3 is 15 amino acids long. This chain's CDR3 is CASSSSGESTGELFF. The CDR3, as DNA: TGTGCCAGCAGCTCCTCAGGGGAGAGCACCGGGGAGCTGTTTTTT.

V gene TRBV6-5 combines with J gene TRBJ2-2; possibly TRBD2 for D (7 bases). V lost 6 bases, J lost 5 bases, and 13 bases lay in between. CDR1 and CDR2 from the germline V gene are MNHEY and SVGAGI. This CDR3 has 14 residues. CDR3 DNA sequence: TGTGCCAGCAGCGGAGCGGGGACAACCGGGGAGCTGTTTTTT. Residues: CASSGAGTTGELFF.

This chain joins TRBV7-9 and TRBJ1-2; 12 bases agree with TRBD1. The CDR3 is made up of 15 amino acids. Germline loops: CDR1 SEHNR, CDR2 FQNEAQ (reference sequence). V shed 5 bases, J shed 8 bases, and the junction held 9 bases outside the gene matches. CDR3 sequence reads: CASSVPGQGAGGYTF. The CDR3 DNA is TGTGCCAGCAGCGTTCCGGGACAGGGGGCGGGAGGCTACACCTTC.

J is TRBJ1-1 and V is TRBV6-1; D unclear. This CDR3 comprises 18 residues. Trimming removed 2 bases from V and 0 bases from J, with 19 bases in between. Germline V gives CDR1 MNHNS, CDR2 SASEGT. The CDR3 DNA reads TGTGCCAGCAGTGAATATATCCAGGCGAAGACGATGAACACTGAAGCTTTCTTT. Translating it yields CASSEYIQAKTMNTEAFF.

The CDR3, as DNA: TGTGCCAGTACCGACAGATATAGCAATCAGCCCCAGCATTTT. It encodes CASTDRYSNQPQHF. The chain is built from TRBV19 and TRBJ1-5; TRBD1 is a possible D gene (5 bases). This CDR3 has 14 residues. Per germline, CDR1 LNHDA and CDR2 SQIVND (reference sequence). Trimming cost V 7 bases and J 0 bases, with 10 bases left between them.

In its sample, this clone was seen once. The chain links TRBV19 to TRBJ1-4; 7 nucleotides match TRBD1. Per germline, CDR1 LNHDA and CDR2 SQIVND (reference sequence). J gave up 0 bases and V 6 bases, and 10 bases lay outside the gene matches. The CDR3 covers 17 residues. CDR3 region: CASSRTGPKATNEKLFF. The CDR3 DNA reads as TGTGCCAGTAGCCGGACAGGACCAAAAGCAACTAATGAAAAACTGTTTTTT.

This clone was observed a handful of times. The CDR3 spells CASSPSGIYEQYF. CDR3 DNA: TGTGCCAGCAGCCCTAGCGGGATCTACGAGCAGTACTTC. The chain recombines TRBV27 with TRBJ2-7; 9 bases agree with TRBD2. The V segment lost 6 bases and the J segment 3 bases; nucleotides outside the gene matches: 3. Germline V gene data show CDR1 as MNHEY and CDR2 as SMNVEV (reference sequence). The CDR3 length is 13 residues.

The chain is built from TRBV6-2 or TRBV6-3 and TRBJ2-3; D perhaps matches TRBD2 (6 bases). The CDR3 covers 15 residues. Trimming removed 4 bases at V and 1 base at J, with 12 bases between. Germline V gene sequence: CDR1 MNHEY, CDR2 SVGEGT. Here the CDR3 DNA reads TGTGCCAGCAGTTTCAGACTAGATGGCACAGATACGCAGTATTTT. Its translation is CASSFRLDGTDTQYF.

The chain uses TRBV18 and TRBJ1-5, with D unresolved. Trimming took 3 bases from V and 10 from J, leaving 13 bases between them. From germline, CDR1 is KGHSH and CDR2 LQKENI. There are 13 residues in the CDR3. CDR3 nucleotides: TGTGCCAGCTCACCTAAGCGGGAAGGACCCCAGCATTTT. Its protein product is CASSPKREGPQHF.

The chain links TRBV6-2 or TRBV6-3 to TRBJ2-3; a possible D gene is TRBD2 (5 bases). V was shortened by 6 bases and J by 0 bases, with 16 bases between the two germline ends. Per germline, CDR1 MNHEY and CDR2 SVGEGT. The CDR3 totals 16 residues. CDR3 DNA: TGTGCCAGCAGCCCTCGGGGATATCCTAGCACAGATACGCAGTATTTT. Its protein product is CASSPRGYPSTDTQYF.

V is TRBV10-3 and J is TRBJ1-5; no clear D. This CDR3 is built from 14 residues. Per the germline V gene, CDR1 is ENHRY and CDR2 is SYGVKD. V was pared by 8 bases and J by 6 bases, with 17 bases between. CDR3 DNA: TGTGCCATCTCGAAGGAGGCCGTGAGTCAGCCCCAGCATTTT. Residues: CAISKEAVSQPQHF.

This rearrangement joins TRBV7-2 to TRBJ2-1; 12 positions agree with TRBD2. CDR1 is SGHTA and CDR2 is FQGNSA in the germline V gene. The CDR3 covers 15 residues. The ends lost 3 bases at V and 9 bases at J; junction bases unmatched: 6. CDR3 in amino acids: CASSFRLAGDSEQFF. In DNA form, the CDR3 reads TGTGCCAGCAGCTTTCGACTAGCGGGGGATAGTGAGCAGTTCTTC. Filled out from reference TRBV7-2 and TRBJ2-1, the complete variable domain reads GAGVSQSPSNKVTEKGKDVELRCDPISGHTALYWYRQSLGQGLEFLIYFQGNSAPDKSGLPSDRFSAERTGGSVSTLTIQRTQQEDSAVYLCASSFRLAGDSEQFFGPGTRLTVL.

The chain couples TRBV7-8 to TRBJ2-1; 8 bases are a match to TRBD2. The germline V gene encodes CDR1 SGHVS and CDR2 FQNEAQ. The junction had 11 bases not matched to a gene; V was cut back by 0 bases and J by 7 bases. The CDR3 is 17 residues long. CDR3: CASSLAPPGGGRNEQFF. DNA of the CDR3: TGTGCCAGCAGCTTAGCCCCACCCGGCGGGGGGAGAAATGAGCAGTTCTTC.

The genes are TRBV4-3 and TRBJ1-2, with a possible D match to TRBD1 (6 bases). The germline gives CDR1 LGHNA, CDR2 YSLEER. The CDR3 length is 16 residues. V was shortened by 1 base and J by 4 bases, with 16 bases between the two germline ends. The CDR3 sequence is CASSQGITGIVYGYTF. As DNA, the CDR3 is TGCGCCAGCAGCCAAGGGATAACAGGGATTGTCTATGGCTACACCTTC.

This chain links TRBV19 with TRBJ2-3; D possibly corresponds to TRBD2 (5 bases). Trimming cost V 3 bases and J 0 bases, with 10 bases left between them. There are 15 residues in the CDR3. CDR1 and CDR2 from the germline V gene are LNHDA and SQIVND (reference sequence). CDR3 in amino acids: CASSIRGFSTDTQYF. CDR3 in DNA: TGTGCCAGTAGTATTCGGGGTTTCAGCACAGATACGCAGTATTTT.

The chain recombines TRBV4-3 with TRBJ1-4, with 10 bases aligning to TRBD1. CDR1 and CDR2 from the germline V gene are LGHNA and YSLEER. The CDR3 is 19 amino acids. V was pared by 0 bases and J by 0 bases, with 7 bases of the junction left unmatched. CDR3 residues: CASSQDWTGGMATNEKLFF. CDR3 sequence (DNA): TGCGCCAGCAGCCAAGACTGGACAGGGGGAATGGCAACTAATGAAAAACTGTTTTTT.

V usage is TRBV6-5 and J usage is TRBJ2-5, with D possibly matching TRBD2 (5 bases). V was trimmed by 4 bases and J by 3 bases, leaving 12 bases between them. The CDR3 runs 14 residues. Germline V CDR1 and CDR2: MNHEY, SVGAGI. CDR3 bases: TGTGCCAGCAGTTCGGCCGGTAGCGAAGAGACCCAGTACTTC. It yields the protein CASSSAGSEETQYF.

The chain joins TRBV12-3 or TRBV12-4 to TRBJ2-1; D ambiguous. The CDR3 sequence is 12 residues long. Trimming left V 3 bases short and J 6 bases short, with 6 bases between. CDR3 sequence (DNA): TGTGCCAGCAGTTTGGCCCTCAATGAGCAGTTCTTC. It encodes CASSLALNEQFF.

The V call is TRBV24-1, the J call TRBJ2-1, with 7 nucleotides matching TRBD2. The length of the CDR3 is 15 residues. The germline V gene encodes CDR1 KGHDR and CDR2 SFDVKD. V lost 3 bases to trimming and J lost 5 bases; unmatched junction nucleotides: 6. The DNA for the CDR3 is TGTGCCACCAGTGATAGGGGAGCGGGAAACAATGAGCAGTTCTTC. This encodes CATSDRGAGNNEQFF.

The chain uses TRBV5-6 and TRBJ2-7; D might be TRBD2 (6 bases). The CDR3 loop spans 15 amino acids. From germline, CDR1 is SGHDT and CDR2 YYEEEE. V was shortened by 6 bases and J by 5 bases, with 21 bases between the two germline ends. CDR3 sequence: CASTYLHLARHEQYF. The CDR3, as DNA: TGTGCCAGCACCTACCTCCACCTAGCGAGGCACGAGCAGTACTTC.

The chain recombines TRBV7-2 with TRBJ2-7; 8 bases fit TRBD1. V gave up 1 base and J gave up 0 bases; unmatched junction bases: 2. The CDR3 loop spans 15 amino acids. Germline V CDR1 and CDR2: SGHTA, FQGNSA. Here the CDR3 DNA reads TGTGCCAGCAGCTTAGGACAGGGGCCCTCCTACGAGCAGTACTTC. Its translation: CASSLGQGPSYEQYF.

The chain recombines TRBV12-5 with TRBJ1-5; maybe TRBD1 (6 bases). The length of the CDR3 is 18 residues. The V and J ends lost 2 bases and 8 bases respectively, with 25 bases between them. Germline assignment: CDR1 LGHNT and CDR2 FRNRAP. The CDR3 sequence is CASGLFPWEGQSPEPQHF. CDR3 nucleotide sequence: TGTGCTAGTGGTTTGTTCCCCTGGGAGGGACAAAGTCCCGAGCCCCAGCATTTT.

The V and J genes are TRBV19 and TRBJ1-3; 9 bases line up with TRBD1. Germline V CDR1 and CDR2: LNHDA, SQIVND (reference sequence). This CDR3 is 16 amino acids long. Unmatched junction bases numbered 9, after V lost 6 bases and J lost 3 bases. CDR3 loop: CASREPGQGFGNTIYF. DNA of the CDR3: TGTGCCAGTAGGGAGCCGGGACAGGGATTTGGAAACACCATATATTTT.